This T cell receptor (beta chain) was recorded in a study of CD8 T cells in ankylosing spondylitis. Study observations and caveats: From matched ankylosing spondylitis synovial fluid, disease-linked clones were reportedly recovered at significantly enriched levels.

This clonotype has only a few counts. Its antigen remains unidentified. CDR1 is SGHRS, CDR2 YFSETQ, per germline. The CDR3 length is 14 residues. The V end was cut by 2 bases, the J end by 8 bases, with 11 bases between. 5'-RACE, quantitative and with molecular barcodes, yielded the TCR beta libraries. TCRdb re-derived calls from the 5' RACE reads in MiXCR, one entry per CDR3 protein. The repertoire holds under 55,000 distinct CDR3 sequences, 7.4% seen once, with about 8.5% in the top ten. The chain employs TRBV5-1 and TRBJ1-6; weak D call: TRBD1 (5 bases). Source material: blood, either unsorted or a sorted T cell fraction (not recorded which). The clonotype originates from a female donor with ankylosing spondylitis or in good health (not recorded which). DNA of the CDR3: TGCGCCAGCAGCTTAATACCGGGGGATTCACCCCTCCACTTT. Protein sequence: CASSLIPGDSPLHF.